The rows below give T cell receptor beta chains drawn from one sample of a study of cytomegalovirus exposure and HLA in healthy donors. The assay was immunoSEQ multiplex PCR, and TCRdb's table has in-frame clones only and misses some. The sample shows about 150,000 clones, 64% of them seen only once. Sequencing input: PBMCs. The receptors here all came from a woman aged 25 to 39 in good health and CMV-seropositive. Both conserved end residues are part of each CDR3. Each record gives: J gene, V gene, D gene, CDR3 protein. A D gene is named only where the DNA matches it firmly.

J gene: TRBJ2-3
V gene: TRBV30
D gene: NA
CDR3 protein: CAWRTLLIDTQYF

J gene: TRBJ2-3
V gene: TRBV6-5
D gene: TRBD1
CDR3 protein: CASSPGQGLLNTQYF

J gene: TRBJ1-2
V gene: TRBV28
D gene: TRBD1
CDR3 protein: CASSNSDRFGYTF

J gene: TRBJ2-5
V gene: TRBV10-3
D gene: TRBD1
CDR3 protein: CAISRTGQETQYF

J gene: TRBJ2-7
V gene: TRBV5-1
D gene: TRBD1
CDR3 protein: CASTQTGGWYEQYF

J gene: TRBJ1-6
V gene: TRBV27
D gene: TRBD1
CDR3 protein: CASSLRDRALPDSPLHF

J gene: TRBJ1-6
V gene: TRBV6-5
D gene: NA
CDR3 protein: CASTGRGDSPLHF

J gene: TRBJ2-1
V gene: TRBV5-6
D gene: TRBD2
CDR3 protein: CASSSGLAGVYEQFF

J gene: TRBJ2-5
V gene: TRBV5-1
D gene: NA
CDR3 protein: CASSLATDGTQYF

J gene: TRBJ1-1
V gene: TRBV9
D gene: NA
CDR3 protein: CASSVVAGFAFPEAFF

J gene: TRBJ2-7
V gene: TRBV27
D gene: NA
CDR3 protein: CASSLAETYEQYF

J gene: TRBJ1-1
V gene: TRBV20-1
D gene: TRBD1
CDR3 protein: CSAPGQSEAFF

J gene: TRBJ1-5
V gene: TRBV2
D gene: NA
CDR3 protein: CATLTPINQPQHF

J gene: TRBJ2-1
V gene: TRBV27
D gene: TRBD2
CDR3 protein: CASSGTSGGYNEQFF

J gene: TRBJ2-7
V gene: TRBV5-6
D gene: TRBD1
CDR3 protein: CASSRRLTGGDEQYF

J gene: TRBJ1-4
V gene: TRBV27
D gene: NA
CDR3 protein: CASSFFASSTNEKLFF

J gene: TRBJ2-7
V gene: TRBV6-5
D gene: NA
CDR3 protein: CASSRQGVSYEQYF

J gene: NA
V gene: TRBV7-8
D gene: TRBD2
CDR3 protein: CASAPRRAGPYEQYF

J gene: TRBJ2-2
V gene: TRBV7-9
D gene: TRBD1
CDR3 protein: CASSPRGQGGTGELFF

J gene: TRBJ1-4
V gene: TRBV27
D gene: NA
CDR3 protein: CASTTGTLEKLFF

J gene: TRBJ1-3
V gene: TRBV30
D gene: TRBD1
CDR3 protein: CACLGQGRFSGNTIYF

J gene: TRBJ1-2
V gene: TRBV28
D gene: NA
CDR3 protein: CASSFGIASYGYTF